This TCR beta chain is drawn from a study of cytomegalovirus exposure and HLA in healthy donors. Study-wide results and caveats: Most TCR sequences showed up rarely, but some public TCRs showed up in many donors.

A word on this clone: Its antigen remains unknown.

This CDR3 spans 17 amino acids. Trimming took off 1 base at V and 1 base at J, with 16 bases between the two ends. Germline V gene lookup returns CDR1 MGHDK and CDR2 SYGVNS. The PCR employed 60 Vbeta primers together with 13 Jbeta primers. Here immunoSEQ multiplex PCR was the method, and the copy in TCRdb shows in-frame clones only, minus some. This sample has approximately 130,000 clones, with around 82% found just once. The V call is TRBV25-1, the J call TRBJ2-5, with D possibly matching TRBD2 (6 bases). The TCR was taken from a man in his fifties in good health and CMV-seronegative. The sample comprised PBMCs. This CDR3 is CASSEFRGRTTQETQYF. CDR3 bases: TGTGCCAGCAGTGAATTTCGAGGGAGGACTACCCAAGAGACCCAGTACTTC.